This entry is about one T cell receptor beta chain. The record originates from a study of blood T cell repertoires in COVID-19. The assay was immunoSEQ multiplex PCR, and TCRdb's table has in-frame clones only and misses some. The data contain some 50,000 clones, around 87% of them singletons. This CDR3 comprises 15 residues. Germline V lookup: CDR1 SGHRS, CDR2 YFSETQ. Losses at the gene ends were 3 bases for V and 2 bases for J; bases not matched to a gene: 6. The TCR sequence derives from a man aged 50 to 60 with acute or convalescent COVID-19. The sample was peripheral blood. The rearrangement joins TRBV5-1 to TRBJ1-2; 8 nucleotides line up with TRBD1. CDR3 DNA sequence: TGCGCCAGCAGCTACGGACAGGGCTACAACTATGGCTACACCTTC. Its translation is CASSYGQGYNYGYTF.